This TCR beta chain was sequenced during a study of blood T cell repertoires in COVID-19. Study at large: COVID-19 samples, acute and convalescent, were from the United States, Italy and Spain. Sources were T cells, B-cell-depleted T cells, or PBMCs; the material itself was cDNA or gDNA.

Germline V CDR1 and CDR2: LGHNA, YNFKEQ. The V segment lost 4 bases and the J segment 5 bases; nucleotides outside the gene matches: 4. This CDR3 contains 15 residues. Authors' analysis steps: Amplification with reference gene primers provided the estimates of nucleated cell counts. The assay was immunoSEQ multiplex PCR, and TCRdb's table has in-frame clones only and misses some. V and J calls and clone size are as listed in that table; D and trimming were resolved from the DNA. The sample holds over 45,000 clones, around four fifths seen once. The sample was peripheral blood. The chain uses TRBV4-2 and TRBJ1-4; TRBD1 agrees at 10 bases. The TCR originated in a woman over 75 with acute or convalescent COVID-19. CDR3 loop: CASSLPGQGNEKLFF. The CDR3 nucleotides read TGTGCCAGCAGCCTTCCGGGACAGGGGAATGAAAAACTGTTTTTT.